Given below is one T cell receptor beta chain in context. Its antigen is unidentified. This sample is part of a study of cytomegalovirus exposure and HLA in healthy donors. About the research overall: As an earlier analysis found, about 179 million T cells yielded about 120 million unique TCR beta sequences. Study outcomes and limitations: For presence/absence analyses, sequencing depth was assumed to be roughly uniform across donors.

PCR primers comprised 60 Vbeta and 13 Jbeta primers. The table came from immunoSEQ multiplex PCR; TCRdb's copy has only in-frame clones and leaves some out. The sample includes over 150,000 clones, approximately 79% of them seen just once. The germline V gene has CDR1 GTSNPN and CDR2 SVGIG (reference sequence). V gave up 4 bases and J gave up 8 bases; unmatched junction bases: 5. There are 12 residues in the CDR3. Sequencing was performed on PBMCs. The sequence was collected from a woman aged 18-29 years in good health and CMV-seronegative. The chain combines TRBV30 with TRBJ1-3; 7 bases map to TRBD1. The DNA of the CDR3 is TGTGCCTGGACTACTGGGACAGACACCATATATTTT. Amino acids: CAWTTGTDTIYF.